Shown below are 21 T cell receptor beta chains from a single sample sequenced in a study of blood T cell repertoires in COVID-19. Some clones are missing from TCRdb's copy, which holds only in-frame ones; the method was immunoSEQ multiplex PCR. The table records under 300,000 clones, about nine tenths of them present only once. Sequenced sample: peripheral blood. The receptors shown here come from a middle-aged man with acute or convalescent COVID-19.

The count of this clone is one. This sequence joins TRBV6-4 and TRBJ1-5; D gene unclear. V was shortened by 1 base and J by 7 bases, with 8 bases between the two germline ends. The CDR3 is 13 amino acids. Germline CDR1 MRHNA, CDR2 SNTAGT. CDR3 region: CASSDFAGQPQHF. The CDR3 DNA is TGTGCCAGCAGTGACTTTGCGGGGCAGCCCCAGCATTTT.

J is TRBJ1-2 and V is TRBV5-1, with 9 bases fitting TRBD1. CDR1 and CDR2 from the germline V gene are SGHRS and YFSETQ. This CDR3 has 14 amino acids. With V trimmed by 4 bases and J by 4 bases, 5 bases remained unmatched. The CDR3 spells CASSRGQGPYGYTF. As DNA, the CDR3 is TGCGCCAGCAGCAGGGGACAGGGCCCCTATGGCTACACCTTC.

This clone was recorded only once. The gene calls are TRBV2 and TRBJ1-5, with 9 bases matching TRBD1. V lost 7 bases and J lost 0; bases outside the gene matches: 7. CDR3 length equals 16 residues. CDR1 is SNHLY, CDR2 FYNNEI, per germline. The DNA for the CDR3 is TGTGCCAGCACACAGGGGGCATCCATTAGCAATCAGCCCCAGCATTTT. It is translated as CASTQGASISNQPQHF.

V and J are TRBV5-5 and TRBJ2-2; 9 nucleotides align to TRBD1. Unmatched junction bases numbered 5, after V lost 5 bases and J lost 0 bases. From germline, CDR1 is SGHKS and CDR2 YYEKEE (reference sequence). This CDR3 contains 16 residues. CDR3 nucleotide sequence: TGTGCCAGCAGTATGGGGACAGGGCCGAACACCGGGGAGCTGTTTTTT. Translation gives CASSMGTGPNTGELFF.

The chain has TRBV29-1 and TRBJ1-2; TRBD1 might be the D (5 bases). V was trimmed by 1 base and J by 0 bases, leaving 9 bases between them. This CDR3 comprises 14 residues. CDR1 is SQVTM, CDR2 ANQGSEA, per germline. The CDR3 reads CSVEGGVTNYGYTF. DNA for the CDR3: TGCAGCGTTGAAGGGGGCGTTACTAACTATGGCTACACCTTC.

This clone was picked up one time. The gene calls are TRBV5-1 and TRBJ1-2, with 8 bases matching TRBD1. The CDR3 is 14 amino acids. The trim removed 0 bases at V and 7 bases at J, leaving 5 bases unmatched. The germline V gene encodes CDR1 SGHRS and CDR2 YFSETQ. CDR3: CASSLGQGYRGYTF. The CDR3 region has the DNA TGCGCCAGCAGCTTGGGACAGGGGTATCGTGGCTACACCTTC.

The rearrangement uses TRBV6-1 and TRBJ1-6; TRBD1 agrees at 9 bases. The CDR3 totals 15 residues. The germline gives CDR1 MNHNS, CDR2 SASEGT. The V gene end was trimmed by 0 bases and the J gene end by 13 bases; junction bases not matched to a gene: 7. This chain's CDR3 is CASSEASGTGTPLHF. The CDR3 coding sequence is TGTGCCAGCAGTGAAGCGAGTGGGACAGGGACCCCCCTCCACTTT.

CDR3 nucleotide sequence: TGTGCTAGTGGCGGAGCGGGGCAAGAGACCCAGTACTTC. This gives the protein CASGGAGQETQYF. This chain joins TRBV12-5 and TRBJ2-5; 7 bases match TRBD2. CDR1 and CDR2 (germline): LGHNT, FRNRAP. This CDR3 is built from 13 residues. V trimming: 6 bases; J trimming: 2 bases; junction bases outside the gene matches: 3. The entire variable domain, with the rest obtained from reference TRBV12-5 and TRBJ2-5, is as follows: DARVTQTPRHKVTEMGQEVTMRCQPILGHNTVFWYRQTMMQGLELLAYFRNRAPLDDSGMPKDRFSAEMPDATLATLKIQPSEPRDSAVYFCASGGAGQETQYFGPGTRLLVL.

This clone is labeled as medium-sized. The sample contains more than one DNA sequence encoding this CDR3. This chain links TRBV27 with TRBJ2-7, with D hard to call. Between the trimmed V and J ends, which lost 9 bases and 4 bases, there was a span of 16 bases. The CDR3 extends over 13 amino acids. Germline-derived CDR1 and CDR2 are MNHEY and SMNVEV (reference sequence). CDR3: CASTDGHGYEQYF. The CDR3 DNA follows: TGTGCCAGTACAGATGGCCATGGGTACGAGCAGTACTTC.

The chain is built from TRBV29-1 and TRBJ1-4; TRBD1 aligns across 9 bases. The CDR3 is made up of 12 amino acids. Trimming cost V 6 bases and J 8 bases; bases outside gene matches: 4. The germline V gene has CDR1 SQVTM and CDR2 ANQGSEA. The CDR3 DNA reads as TGCAGCGTCCGGGACAGGGAGGAAAAACTGTTTTTT. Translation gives CSVRDREEKLFF.

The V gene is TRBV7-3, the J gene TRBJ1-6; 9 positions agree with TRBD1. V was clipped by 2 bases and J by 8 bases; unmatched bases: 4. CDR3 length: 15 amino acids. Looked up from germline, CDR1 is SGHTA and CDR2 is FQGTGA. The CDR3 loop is CASSLGTGRDSPLHF. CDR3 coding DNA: TGTGCCAGCAGCTTAGGGACAGGGAGAGATTCACCCCTCCACTTT.

For the CDR3, the DNA is TGTGCCAGTAACAGGGAGATGGTACAGCCCCAGCATTTT. This sequence encodes CASNREMVQPQHF. This rearrangement joins TRBV19 to TRBJ1-5, with D perhaps TRBD1 (6 bases). The CDR3 is made up of 13 amino acids. Per germline, CDR1 LNHDA and CDR2 SQIVND (reference sequence). V lost 7 bases to trimming and J lost 7 bases, with 14 bases between them. Supplemented by reference TRBV19 and TRBJ1-5, the full variable domain reads DGGITQSPKYLFRKEGQNVTLSCEQNLNHDAMYWYRQDPGQGLRLIYYSQIVNDFQKGDIAEGYSVSREKKESFPLTVTSAQKNPTAFYLCASNREMVQPQHFGDGTRLSIL.

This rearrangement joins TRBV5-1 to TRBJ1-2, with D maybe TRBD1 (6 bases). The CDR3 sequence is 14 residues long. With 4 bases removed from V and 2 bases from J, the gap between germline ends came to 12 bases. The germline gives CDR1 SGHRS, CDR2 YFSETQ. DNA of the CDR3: TGCGCCAGCAGCCCTGGACAGAGCAACTATGGCTACACCTTC. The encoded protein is CASSPGQSNYGYTF.

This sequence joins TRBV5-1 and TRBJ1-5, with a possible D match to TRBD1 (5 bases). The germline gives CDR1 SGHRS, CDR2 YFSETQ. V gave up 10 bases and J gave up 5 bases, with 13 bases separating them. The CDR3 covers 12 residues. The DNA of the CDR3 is TGCGCCCCGCCGGGGGTTCATCAGCCCCAGCATTTT. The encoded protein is CAPPGVHQPQHF.

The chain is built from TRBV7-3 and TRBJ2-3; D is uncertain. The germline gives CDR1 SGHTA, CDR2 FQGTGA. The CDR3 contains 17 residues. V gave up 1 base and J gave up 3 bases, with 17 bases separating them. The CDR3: CASSLILGLPGTDTQYF. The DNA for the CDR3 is TGTGCCAGCAGCTTAATCCTGGGCCTGCCTGGGACAGATACGCAGTATTTT. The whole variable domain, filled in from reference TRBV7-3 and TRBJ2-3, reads GAGVSQTPSNKVTEKGKYVELRCDPISGHTALYWYRQSLGQGPEFLIYFQGTGAADDSGLPNDRFFAVRPEGSVSTLKIQRTERGDSAVYLCASSLILGLPGTDTQYFGPGTRLTVL.

CDR3 amino acids: CASSPEGAGEQYF. The CDR3 DNA reads TGTGCCAGCTCACCCGAAGGGGCGGGGGAGCAGTACTTC. This chain uses TRBV18 with TRBJ2-7; weak D call: TRBD2 (6 bases). The germline V gene has CDR1 KGHSH and CDR2 LQKENI. CDR3 length: 13 amino acids. V was cut by 3 bases and J by 7 bases, with 13 bases left in between.

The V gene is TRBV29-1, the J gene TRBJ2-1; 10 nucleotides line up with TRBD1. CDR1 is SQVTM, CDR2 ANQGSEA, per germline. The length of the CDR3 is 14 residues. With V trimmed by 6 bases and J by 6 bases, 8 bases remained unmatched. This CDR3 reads CSVQRDRGLNEQFF. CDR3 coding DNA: TGCAGCGTCCAACGGGACAGGGGTCTCAATGAGCAGTTCTTC.

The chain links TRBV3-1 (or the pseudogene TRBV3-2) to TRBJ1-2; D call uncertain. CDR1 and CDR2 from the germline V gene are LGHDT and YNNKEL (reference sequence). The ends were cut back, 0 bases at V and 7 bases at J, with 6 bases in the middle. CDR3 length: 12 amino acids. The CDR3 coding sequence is TGTGCCAGCAGCCAAGATACGAGTGGCTACACCTTC. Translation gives CASSQDTSGYTF.

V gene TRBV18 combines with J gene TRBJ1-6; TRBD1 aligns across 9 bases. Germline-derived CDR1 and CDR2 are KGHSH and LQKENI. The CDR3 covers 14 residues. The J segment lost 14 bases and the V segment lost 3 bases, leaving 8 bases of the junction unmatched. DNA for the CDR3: TGTGCCAGCTCACCGGGACAGGGAATATCGGCCCTCCACTTT. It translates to CASSPGQGISALHF.

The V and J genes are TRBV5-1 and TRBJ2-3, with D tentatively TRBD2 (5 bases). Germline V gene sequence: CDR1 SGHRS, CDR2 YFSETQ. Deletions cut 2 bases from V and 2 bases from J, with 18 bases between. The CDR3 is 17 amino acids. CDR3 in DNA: TGCGCCAGCAGCTTCACCCCCGGACTTACCTCCACAGATACGCAGTATTTT. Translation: CASSFTPGLTSTDTQYF.

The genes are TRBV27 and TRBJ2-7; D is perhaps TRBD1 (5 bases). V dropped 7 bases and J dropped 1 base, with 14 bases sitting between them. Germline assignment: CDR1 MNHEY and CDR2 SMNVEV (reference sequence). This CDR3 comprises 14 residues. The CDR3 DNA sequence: TGTGCCAGCATCCTAAGTAGGGGATCCTACGAGCAGTACTTC. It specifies CASILSRGSYEQYF.